The clone carrying this T cell receptor beta chain was found a few times. Its target is not known. Through a sample-barcoded 5' primer and a J-beta primer mix, a second PCR was run for roughly 6 to 12 cycles. MiXCR was run by TCRdb on the 5' RACE reads, yielding one entry per CDR3 protein. The table lists approximately 690,000 distinct CDR3 sequences, 40% to 45% of them singletons. There are 20 residues in the CDR3. The germline V gene has CDR1 DFQATT and CDR2 SNEGSKA (reference sequence). After removal of 6 bases from V and 1 base from J, the junction contained 26 bases not matched to a gene. This entry is derived from a study of blood T cells in healthy people across ages. Overall study findings and caveats: Underestimates were what the diversity estimates from one million T cells were considered to be. With donor CMV status unknown, expanded clonotype changes were possibly confounded.

Per sample, extraction of total RNA gave at least 5.5 micrograms in every case. The V call is TRBV20-1, the J call TRBJ1-2; TRBD1 aligns across 7 bases. Sequenced material: blood. The sequence was collected from a man of 80 years or more in good health. The CDR3, as DNA: TGCAGTGCCCACGACCGTCGGCCAGGGGGATCGGTCCGCCGTAACTATGGCTACACCTTC. It encodes CSAHDRRPGGSVRRNYGYTF.